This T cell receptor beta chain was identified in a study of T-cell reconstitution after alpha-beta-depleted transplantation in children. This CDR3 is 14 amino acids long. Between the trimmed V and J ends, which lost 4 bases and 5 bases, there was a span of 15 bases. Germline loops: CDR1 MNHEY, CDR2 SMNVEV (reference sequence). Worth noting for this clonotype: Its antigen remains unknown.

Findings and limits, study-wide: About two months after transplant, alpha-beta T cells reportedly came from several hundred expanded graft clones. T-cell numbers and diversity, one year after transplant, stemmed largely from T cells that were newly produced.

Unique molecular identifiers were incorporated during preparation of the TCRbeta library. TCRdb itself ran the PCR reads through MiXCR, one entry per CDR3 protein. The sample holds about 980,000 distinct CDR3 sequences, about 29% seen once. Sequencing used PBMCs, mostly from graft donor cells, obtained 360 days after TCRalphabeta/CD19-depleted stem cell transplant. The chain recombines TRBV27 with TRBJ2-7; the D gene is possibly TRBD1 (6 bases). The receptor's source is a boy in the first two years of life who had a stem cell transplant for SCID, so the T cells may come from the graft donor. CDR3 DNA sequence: TGTGCCAGCAGTTATACAGGGTCGGTGGACGAGCAGTACTTC. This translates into CASSYTGSVDEQYF.